These 2 T cell receptor beta chains originate from one sample sequenced in a study of blood T cell repertoires in COVID-19. Some clones are missing from TCRdb's copy, which holds only in-frame ones; the method was immunoSEQ multiplex PCR. The table has around 27,000 clones, over 85% seen once; the top ten hold 3.5% to 5%. Sequencing was performed on peripheral blood. The origin of the receptors is a human donor with active COVID-19. The donor label of this sample is uncertain.

The genes are TRBV19 and TRBJ1-2; a possible D gene is TRBD1 (5 bases). The CDR3 totals 14 residues. Trimming removed 3 bases from V and 4 bases from J, with 12 bases in between. CDR1 is LNHDA and CDR2 is SQIVND in the germline V gene (reference sequence). CDR3 loop: CASSIYGAAYGYTF. In DNA, the CDR3 is TGTGCCAGTAGTATTTATGGGGCAGCCTATGGCTACACCTTC.

The gene calls are TRBV5-1 and TRBJ2-3; 7 nucleotides align to TRBD2. V trimming: 2 bases; J trimming: 4 bases; junction bases outside the gene matches: 7. Looked up from germline, CDR1 is SGHRS and CDR2 is YFSETQ. This CDR3 contains 15 residues. The CDR3 region is CASSFSNRGADTQYF. As DNA, the CDR3 is TGCGCCAGCAGCTTCTCCAACCGGGGGGCAGATACGCAGTATTTT.